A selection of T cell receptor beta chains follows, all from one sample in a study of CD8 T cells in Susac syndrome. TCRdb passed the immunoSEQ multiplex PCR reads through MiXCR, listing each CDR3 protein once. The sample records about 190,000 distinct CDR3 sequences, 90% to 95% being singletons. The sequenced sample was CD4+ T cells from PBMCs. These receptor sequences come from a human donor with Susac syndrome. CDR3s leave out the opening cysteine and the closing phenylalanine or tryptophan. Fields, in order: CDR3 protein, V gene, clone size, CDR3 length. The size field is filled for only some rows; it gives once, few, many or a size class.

ASSGRGYNEQF	TRBV12-3/TRBV12-4	-	11
ASSLRGGGAKEQF	TRBV7-3	once	13
ASRRDRVDTQY	TRBV12-3/TRBV12-4	-	11
SASRGVEQF	TRBV20-1	-	9
ASSQEAEIGTQY	TRBV4-1	-	12
ASRLLTGQSVNEQF	TRBV12-3/TRBV12-4	-	14
ASSHGTYYEQY	TRBV3-1	-	11
ASSQGLSRSGNTIY	TRBV4-1	-	14
ASSQKSGTVNYGYT	TRBV14	-	14
SAMRLAGGQFPRETQY	TRBV20-1	-	16
SAPSGRGNYEQY	TRBV20-1	-	12
ASTLGDQPQH	TRBV7-9	-	10
ASSFSTAGVREETQY	TRBV10-2	-	15
ASSVVQGVGNQPQH	TRBV9	-	14
ASSLYLVRQGRTAEAF	TRBV7-9	-	16
ASSPGVAGGSDTQY	TRBV7-6	-	14
ASSPSPGVYTEAF	TRBV7-3	-	13
ATSDLSDRGGQTQY	TRBV24-1	-	14
ASSYSWDREVGNQPQH	TRBV6-5	-	16
AWNLGASYEQY	TRBV30	-	11
ASSSISGAVGELF	TRBV5-6	once	13
ASSFSDREINEQF	TRBV5-1	-	13
ASRGPQETQY	TRBV5-1	-	10
ASGGQSNGLYNEQF	TRBV19	-	14
ASSLTGGFGYT	TRBV7-9	-	11
ASSPYLAETTEAF	TRBV3-1	-	13
ASSLLDRGPSAQETQY	TRBV7-8	-	16
AWSVHLGEQF	TRBV30	-	10
ASSSRQGLETQY	TRBV7-7	-	12
SFRVQGAIEAF	TRBV29-1	-	11
ASSQGQAFSGNTIY	TRBV4-1	few	14
ASSSKPGTSGSTDTQY	TRBV28	-	16
ASSMISDGSREQF	TRBV19	-	13
ASSLSGGYQETQY	TRBV12-3/TRBV12-4	-	13
ASSLRQGGNIQY	TRBV27	-	12
SASSSRASTDTQY	TRBV20-1	-	13
ASSPRGTSYTTGELF	TRBV18	-	15
ASSKEGTQY	TRBV5-1	-	9
ASSEAGRAGNEQF	TRBV2	-	13
ASSRQFQETQY	TRBV7-8	-	11
ASSLPGGSPLSGELF	TRBV28	-	15
ASSVKGMGYNEQF	TRBV9	-	13
ASTGGTEAF	TRBV12-3/TRBV12-4	-	9
ASSRTGTLAYEQY	TRBV10-2	-	13
ASSPPRLAGGYNEQF	TRBV11-3	-	15